Listed below are T cell receptor beta chains from one sample, sequenced in a study of OX40 agonist ivuxolimab in advanced cancers. Profiled with immunoSEQ multiplex PCR; TCRdb holds only in-frame clones, not every one. The sample holds some 57,000 clones; roughly 85% are singletons and the top ten take around 0.47%. The sample here was CD4+ or CD8+ T cells sorted from blood, taken in a trial of the OX40 agonist ivuxolimab. Source of these receptors: an adult with an advanced solid tumor such as melanoma, head and neck, liver or kidney cancer. The CDR3 runs from the conserved cysteine through the conserved F or W. The D gene is left open where the match is weak. Only part of the rows carry a size: once, few, many, or a class if the clone is expanded.

J,size,V,D,DNA,CDR3
TRBJ2-5,-,TRBV15,-,TGTGCCACCAGCAGAGATGTAGAAGAGACCCAGTACTTC,CATSRDVEETQYF
TRBJ2-3,once,TRBV18,TRBD2,TGTGCCAGCTCGCCAAGCGGGAGAACAGATACGCAGTATTTT,CASSPSGRTDTQYF
TRBJ2-3,few,TRBV11-3,-,TGTGCCAGCAGCTTAACAGATACGCAGTATTTT,CASSLTDTQYF
TRBJ2-1,-,TRBV5-1,-,TGCGCCAGCAGCTTGGAGTGGGAGCAGTTCTTC,CASSLEWEQFF
TRBJ2-7,-,TRBV20-1,-,TGCAGTGCTAGGGCAGGTTCCGAGCAGTACTTC,CSARAGSEQYF
TRBJ1-4,-,TRBV6-1,-,TGTGCCAGCGCTTTTGCGGGGGCGCGTGAAAAACTGTTTTTT,CASAFAGAREKLFF
TRBJ2-1,-,TRBV28,-,TGTGCCAGCAGGGGACCCACCGACAATGAGCAGTTCTTC,CASRGPTDNEQFF
TRBJ2-5,-,TRBV11-2,TRBD1,TGTGCCAGCAGCCGGACAGGGAGAGAGACCCAGTACTTC,CASSRTGRETQYF
TRBJ2-7,-,TRBV4-1,-,TGCGCCAGCAGCCAAGAGGTTCGGGCAGCGTCCCCCTACGAGCAGTACTTC,CASSQEVRAASPYEQYF
TRBJ2-7,-,TRBV5-1,-,TGCGCCAGCAGCTTGGCCAGGCGGGTGTACGAGCAGTACTTC,CASSLARRVYEQYF
TRBJ2-5,once,TRBV7-2,TRBD2,TGTGCCAGCACCTTTAGAGCGGGGGGAGAGACCCAGTACTTC,CASTFRAGGETQYF
TRBJ2-7,-,TRBV15,-,TGTGCCACCAGCAGAGATCCCGGGAGTTCCTACGAGCAGTACTTC,CATSRDPGSSYEQYF
TRBJ2-1,-,TRBV20-1,-,TGCAGTGCTCATGAGAATGAGCAGTTCTTC,CSAHENEQFF
TRBJ2-1,-,TRBV6-6,-,TGTGCCAGCTCCAAAGGAAGCTCCTACAATGAGCAGTTCTTC,CASSKGSSYNEQFF
TRBJ2-5,-,TRBV4-1,-,TGCGCCAGCAGCCCCGGAGGCCTTTACCTGGACCAAGAGACCCAGTACTTC,CASSPGGLYLDQETQYF
TRBJ1-4,-,TRBV2,-,TGTGCCAGCATGGGAGGGAGGGGTTCAACTAATGAAAAACTGTTTTTT,CASMGGRGSTNEKLFF
TRBJ2-1,-,TRBV18,TRBD1,TGTGCCAGCTCACCAGCGGGACAGGGAGGCAATGAGCAGTTCTTC,CASSPAGQGGNEQFF
TRBJ1-5,-,TRBV21-1,-,TGTGCCAGCAGCAAATTTAGGGTTTATAGCAATCAGCCCCAGCATTTT,CASSKFRVYSNQPQHF
TRBJ2-3,once,TRBV7-9,TRBD2,TGTGCCAGCACCCGGGCGGGAGAGGCGGATACGCAGTATTTT,CASTRAGEADTQYF
TRBJ1-1,-,TRBV18,-,TGTGCCAGCTCACCCAATGGGGGAACTGAAGCTTTCTTT,CASSPNGGTEAFF
TRBJ2-3,-,TRBV5-6,-,TGTGCCAGCAGCCAGTCACTCACAGATACGCAGTATTTT,CASSQSLTDTQYF
TRBJ2-2,medium-sized,TRBV18,TRBD2,TGTGCCAGCTCACCACCGTCGGGGGGGAACACCGGGGAGCTGTTTTTT,CASSPPSGGNTGELFF
TRBJ2-3,-,TRBV5-1,-,TGCGCCAGCAGCGGAGGATGGGACCGGGCCGGCACAGATACGCAGTATTTT,CASSGGWDRAGTDTQYF
TRBJ2-7,-,TRBV29-1,-,TGCAGCGTTGGGAGCAGATCGGTCGAGCAGTACTTC,CSVGSRSVEQYF
TRBJ2-2,once,TRBV19,-,TGTGCCAGTAGTGCACCGAACACCGGGGAGCTGTTTTTT,CASSAPNTGELFF
TRBJ1-5,-,TRBV30,-,TGTGCCTGCTCCCTTAGGGGTCGGACTAGCAATCAGCCCCAGCATTTT,CACSLRGRTSNQPQHF
TRBJ1-5,few,TRBV27,TRBD1,TGTGCCAGCAGTCCTAGTACAGGGGGCAATCAGCCCCAGCATTTT,CASSPSTGGNQPQHF
TRBJ2-3,-,TRBV5-4,-,TGTGCCAGCAGCTCGGCCGTGGCGGCTAGCACAGATACGCAGTATTTT,CASSSAVAASTDTQYF
TRBJ2-2,-,TRBV6-1,-,TGTGCCAGCAGTGATGGTCCTAACACCGGGGAGCTGTTTTTT,CASSDGPNTGELFF